What follows describes a single TCR beta chain. The antigen remains undetermined. The naive CD8 fraction comprised CD45RO-negative cells positively selected for CCR7 and excluded terminally differentiated effector memory CD45RA+ cells. The data belong to a study of shared clonotypes between healthy human individuals. Study observations and caveats: Among a few donors, approximately 4.6% of naive CD4 clonotypes were found in common.

Sequencing used immunoSEQ multiplex PCR; TCRdb keeps in-frame clones, though not all of them. The sample contains around 580,000 clones, roughly 98% of which appear only once. Sample: naive CD8+ T cells sorted from blood. The TCR comes from a man aged 30 to 39 in good health.

The CDR3 here is CATSRPGTPAGELFF. Here the CDR3 DNA reads TGTGCCACCAGCAGACCAGGGACACCCGCCGGGGAGCTGTTTTTT. The V and J genes are TRBV15 and TRBJ2-2; the D gene is possibly TRBD1 (6 bases). Trimming took off 2 bases at V and 6 bases at J, with 13 bases between the two ends. The CDR3 sequence is 15 residues long. The germline CDR1 and CDR2 sequences are LNHNV and YYDKDF (reference sequence).